This TCR beta chain is from a study of CD8 T cells in Susac syndrome. Random hexamers were used to reverse transcribe 0.5 to 1 ug of RNA. Amplification of TCR beta CDR3 by immunoSEQ multiplex PCR spanned 54 Vbeta and 13 Jbeta. Using its own MiXCR run on the immunoSEQ multiplex PCR reads, TCRdb lists one record per CDR3 protein. This sample has about 210,000 distinct CDR3 sequences; nearly 97% occur once, and the top ten carry 0.075% to 0.095%. Sequencing of TCR beta covered CD8+ and CD4+ T cells obtained from blood. From germline, CDR1 is SGDLS and CDR2 YYNGEE. This CDR3 is built from 14 residues. Trimming removed 0 bases from V and 3 bases from J, with 7 bases in between.

Sequencing was done on a sample of CD4+ T cells from PBMCs. The chain links TRBV9 to TRBJ1-5; D perhaps matches TRBD1 (5 bases). The receptor comes from a human donor with multiple sclerosis. The CDR3 DNA reads TGTGCCAGCAGCGTAGCAGGGATCAATCAGCCCCAGCATTTT. It yields the protein CASSVAGINQPQHF.